This TCR beta chain emerged from a study of radiotherapy plus CTLA-4 blockade in lung cancer. This clone showed up just a few times. Repertoires were generated with immunoSEQ multiplex PCR, while TCRdb's copy carries only in-frame clones and drops some. Altogether around 110,000 clones are present, around 85% being singletons, with the ten largest covering approximately 2.5%. This CDR3 comprises 17 residues. J lost 6 bases, V lost 3 bases, and 13 bases had no gene match. Germline CDR1 reads LNHDA; CDR2 reads SQIVND (reference sequence). The chain uses TRBV19 and TRBJ1-5; the match to TRBD1 covers 8 bases. The input for sequencing was peripheral blood, taken from a patient treated with radiotherapy plus ipilimumab. The sequence was obtained from a human donor with non-small cell lung cancer that progressed on radiotherapy plus ipilimumab. Some clones in this sample may be carry-over from other donors' samples. Here the CDR3 DNA reads TGTGCCAGTAGTATTAGGGTCCGGCAGGGGGCCCGTCAGCCCCAGCATTTT. Translation gives CASSIRVRQGARQPQHF.